The present entry profiles one T cell receptor (beta chain) with its context. The participants were between about 18 and 95 years old and came from about two dozen US areas. Someone with COVID-19 had been met by exposed participants within 2 weeks before study entry. The source of the sample is a study of blood T cell repertoires in COVID-19. Only in-frame clones appear in the TCRdb table, and some are missing; sequencing was by immunoSEQ multiplex PCR. Among 320,000 or so clones listed, approximately 81% were seen once. Trimming took 4 bases from V and 8 from J, leaving 18 bases between them. Germline CDR1 LNHNV, CDR2 YYDKDF (reference sequence). This CDR3 contains 15 residues.

This rearrangement joins TRBV15 to TRBJ1-5; weak D call: TRBD1 (6 bases). The sequence was obtained from a woman in her 30s who had been exposed to COVID-19. The sequencing sample was made of PBMCs or T cells enriched from blood (not recorded which). In DNA, the CDR3 is TGTGCCACCAGCACACAGAGGGGGGGCCGTGAGCCCCAGCATTTT. This sequence encodes CATSTQRGGREPQHF.